The clone carrying this T cell receptor beta chain was seen many times. Its antigen is as yet unknown. Trimming took 5 bases from V and 8 from J; bases not matched to a gene: 13. CDR1 and CDR2 (germline): SGHAT, FQNNGV. The CDR3 has 16 amino acids. These data originate in a study of regulatory T cells in long-lasting Graves disease. Study-wide results and limits: With approximately 2,500 shared public clonotypes, persistent patients exceeded new patients, who shared about a thousand.

Specified time point: newly diagnosed GD, antithyroid drugs for less than 3 months. Construction of the TCR library relied on RNA isolated from PBMCs. Patients hailed from an endocrinology department in Xi'an, China. Assembly of TCR beta libraries relied on iRepertoire HTBI primers together with Arm-PCR of CDR3 regions. Authors' analysis steps: Across samples, 60 to 75 TRBV and some 14 TRBJ segments were found. Each CDR3 protein gets one entry after TCRdb re-called the multiplex PCR reads with MiXCR. TCRdb's processing, not the authors', yielded these V and J calls. Among 400,000 to 550,000 distinct CDR3 sequences, about 16% were seen once, and the ten largest hold around 10%. These data are also associated with another study on T cells in Graves' hyperthyroidism and ophthalmopathy. That work adds: HTBI primers were employed in a first-round RT-PCR of the TCR CDR3.

This specimen was peripheral blood mononuclear cells (PBMCs), taken at new diagnosis, from a patient treated with antithyroid drugs. The chain joins TRBV11-2 to TRBJ2-1; TRBD2 agrees at 9 bases. This TCR derives from a woman aged 25 to 39 with Graves disease. The CDR3 DNA follows: TGTGCCAGCAGCCCCCTTCGTAGCGGGAGTGTGGATGAGCAGTTCTTC. Translation gives CASSPLRSGSVDEQFF.